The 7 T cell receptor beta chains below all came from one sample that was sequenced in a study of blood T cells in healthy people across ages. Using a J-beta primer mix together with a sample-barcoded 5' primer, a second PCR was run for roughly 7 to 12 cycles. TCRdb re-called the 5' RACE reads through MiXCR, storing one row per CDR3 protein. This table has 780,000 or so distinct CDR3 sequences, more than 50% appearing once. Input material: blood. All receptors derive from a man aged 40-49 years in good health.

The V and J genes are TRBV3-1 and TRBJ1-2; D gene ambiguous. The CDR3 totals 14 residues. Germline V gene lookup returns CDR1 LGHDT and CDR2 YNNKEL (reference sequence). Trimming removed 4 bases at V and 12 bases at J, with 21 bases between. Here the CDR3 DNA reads TGTGCCAGCAGCCCAAGGATTGAGGGTCTCACAAACACCTTC. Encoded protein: CASSPRIEGLTNTF.

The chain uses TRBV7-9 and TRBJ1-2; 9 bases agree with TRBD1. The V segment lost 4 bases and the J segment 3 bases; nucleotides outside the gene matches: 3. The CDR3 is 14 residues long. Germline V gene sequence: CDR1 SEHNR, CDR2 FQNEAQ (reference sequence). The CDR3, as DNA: TGTGCCAGCAGCTGGGGACAGGGAGACTATGGCTACACCTTC. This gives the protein CASSWGQGDYGYTF.

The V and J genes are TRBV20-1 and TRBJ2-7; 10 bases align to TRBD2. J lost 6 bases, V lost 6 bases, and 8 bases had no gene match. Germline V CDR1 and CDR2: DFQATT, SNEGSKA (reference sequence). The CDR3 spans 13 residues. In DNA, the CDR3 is TGCAGTGCCCGAGCGGGAGGGCCGTTCGAGCAGTACTTC. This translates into CSARAGGPFEQYF.

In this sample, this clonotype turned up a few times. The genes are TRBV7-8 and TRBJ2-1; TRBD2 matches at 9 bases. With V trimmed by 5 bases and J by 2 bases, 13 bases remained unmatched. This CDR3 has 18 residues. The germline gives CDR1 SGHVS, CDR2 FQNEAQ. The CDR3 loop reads CASSAGQSGGYPYNEQFF. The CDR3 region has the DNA TGTGCCAGCAGCGCAGGCCAGAGCGGGGGGTACCCCTACAATGAGCAGTTCTTC.

DNA of the CDR3: TGCGCCAGCAGCCAACCCATACTAGCGGGAGGGACCTACAATGAGCAGTTCTTC. This sequence encodes CASSQPILAGGTYNEQFF. This chain joins TRBV4-1 and TRBJ2-1, with 13 bases lining up with TRBD2. With V trimmed by 2 bases and J by 2 bases, 6 bases remained unmatched. This CDR3 has 18 amino acids. Germline lookup yields CDR1 MGHRA and CDR2 YSYEKL.

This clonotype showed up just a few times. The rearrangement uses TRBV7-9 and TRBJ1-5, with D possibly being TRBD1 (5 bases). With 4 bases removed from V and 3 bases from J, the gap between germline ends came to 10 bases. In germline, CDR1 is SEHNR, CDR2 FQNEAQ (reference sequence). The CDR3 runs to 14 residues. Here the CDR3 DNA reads TGTGCCAGCAGCTGGGACTTCACCAATCAGCCCCAGCATTTT. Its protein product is CASSWDFTNQPQHF.

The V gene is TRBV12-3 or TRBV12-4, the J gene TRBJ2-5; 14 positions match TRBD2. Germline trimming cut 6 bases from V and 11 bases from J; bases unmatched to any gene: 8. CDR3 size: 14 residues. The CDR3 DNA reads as TGTGCCAGCAGCCGGGGACTAGCGGGAGTTGAGCAGTACTTC. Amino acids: CASSRGLAGVEQYF.